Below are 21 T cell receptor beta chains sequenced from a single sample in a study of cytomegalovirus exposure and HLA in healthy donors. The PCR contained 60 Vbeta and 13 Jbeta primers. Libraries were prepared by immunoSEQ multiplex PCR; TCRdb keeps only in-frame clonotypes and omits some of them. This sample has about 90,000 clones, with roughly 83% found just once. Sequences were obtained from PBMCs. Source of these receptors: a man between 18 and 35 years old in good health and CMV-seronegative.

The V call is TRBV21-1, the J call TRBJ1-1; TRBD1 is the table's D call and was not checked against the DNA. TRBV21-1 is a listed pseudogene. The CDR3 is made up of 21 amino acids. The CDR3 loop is CASSKGLGHPGTGDVNTEAFF. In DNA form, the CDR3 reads TGTGCCAGCAGCAAAGGATTGGGGCATCCCGGGACAGGGGATGTGAACACTGAAGCTTTCTTT.

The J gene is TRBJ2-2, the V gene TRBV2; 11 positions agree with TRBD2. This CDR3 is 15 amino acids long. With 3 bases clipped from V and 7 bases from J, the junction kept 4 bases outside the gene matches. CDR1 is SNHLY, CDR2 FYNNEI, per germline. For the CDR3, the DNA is TGTGCCAGCAGTGACAAACTAGCGGGAGTCGGGGAGCTGTTTTTT. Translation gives CASSDKLAGVGELFF.

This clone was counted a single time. CDR3 residues: CASSPGLAAVTYEQYF. DNA of the CDR3: TGTGCCAGTTCGCCGGGACTAGCGGCCGTGACCTACGAGCAGTACTTC. V usage is TRBV19 and J usage is TRBJ2-7; TRBD2 matches 11 bases. The trim removed 8 bases at V and 2 bases at J, leaving 11 bases unmatched. The CDR3 length is 16 residues. Germline V gene sequence: CDR1 LNHDA, CDR2 SQIVND (reference sequence).

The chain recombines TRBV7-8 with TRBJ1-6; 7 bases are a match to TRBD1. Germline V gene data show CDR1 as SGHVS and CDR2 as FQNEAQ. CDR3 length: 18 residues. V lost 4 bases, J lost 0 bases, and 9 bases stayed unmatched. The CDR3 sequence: CASSYVQGENSYNSPLHF. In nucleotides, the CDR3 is TGTGCCAGCAGCTACGTCCAGGGGGAAAACTCCTATAATTCACCCCTCCACTTT.

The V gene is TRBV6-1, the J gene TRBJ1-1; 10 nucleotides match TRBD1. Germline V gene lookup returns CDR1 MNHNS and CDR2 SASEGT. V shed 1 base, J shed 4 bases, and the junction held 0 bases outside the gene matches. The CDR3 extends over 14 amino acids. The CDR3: CASSEGQGATEAFF. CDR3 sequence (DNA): TGTGCCAGCAGTGAAGGACAGGGGGCCACTGAAGCTTTCTTT.

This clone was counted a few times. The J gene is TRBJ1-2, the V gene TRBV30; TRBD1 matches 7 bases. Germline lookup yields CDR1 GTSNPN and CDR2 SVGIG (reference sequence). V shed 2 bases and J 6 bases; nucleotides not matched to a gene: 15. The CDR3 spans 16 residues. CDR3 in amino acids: CAWSIRPRTGGNGYTF. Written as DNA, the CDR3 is TGTGCCTGGAGTATACGCCCTCGGACAGGTGGGAATGGCTACACCTTC.

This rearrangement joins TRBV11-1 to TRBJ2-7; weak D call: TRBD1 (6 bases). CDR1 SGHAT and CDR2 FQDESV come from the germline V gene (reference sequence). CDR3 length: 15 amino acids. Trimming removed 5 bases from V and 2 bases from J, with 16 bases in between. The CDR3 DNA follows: TGTGCCAGCAGCCTTCTTGGGGGACAAGCCTACGAGCAGTACTTC. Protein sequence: CASSLLGGQAYEQYF.

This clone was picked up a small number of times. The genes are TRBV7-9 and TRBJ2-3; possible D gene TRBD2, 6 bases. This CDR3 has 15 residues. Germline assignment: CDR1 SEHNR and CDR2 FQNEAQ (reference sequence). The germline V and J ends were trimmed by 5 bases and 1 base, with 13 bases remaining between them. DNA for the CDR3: TGTGCCAGCAGCAAGAATAGCGGACGCACAGATACGCAGTATTTT. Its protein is CASSKNSGRTDTQYF.

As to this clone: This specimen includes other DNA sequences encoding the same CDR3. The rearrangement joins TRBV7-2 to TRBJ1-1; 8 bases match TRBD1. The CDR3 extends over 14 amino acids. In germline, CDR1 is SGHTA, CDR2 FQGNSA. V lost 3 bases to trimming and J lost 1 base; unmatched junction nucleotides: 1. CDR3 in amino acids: CASSFDRGNTEAFF. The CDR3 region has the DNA TGTGCCAGCAGCTTTGACAGGGGGAACACTGAAGCTTTCTTT.

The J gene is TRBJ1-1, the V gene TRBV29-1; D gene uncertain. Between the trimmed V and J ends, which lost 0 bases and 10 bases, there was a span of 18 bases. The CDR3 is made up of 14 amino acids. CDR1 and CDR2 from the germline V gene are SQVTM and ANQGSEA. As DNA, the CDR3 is TGCAGCGTTGAAGACACCCCTAGGCCCTCTGGAGCTTTCTTT. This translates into CSVEDTPRPSGAFF.

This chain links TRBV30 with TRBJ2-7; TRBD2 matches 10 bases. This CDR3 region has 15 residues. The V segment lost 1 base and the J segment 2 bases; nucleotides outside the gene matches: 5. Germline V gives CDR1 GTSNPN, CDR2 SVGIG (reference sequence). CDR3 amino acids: CAWSELAGVAYEQYF. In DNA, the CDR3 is TGTGCCTGGAGTGAGCTAGCGGGGGTCGCCTACGAGCAGTACTTC. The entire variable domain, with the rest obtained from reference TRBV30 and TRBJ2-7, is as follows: SQTIHQWPATLVQPVGSPLSLECTVEGTSNPNLYWYRQAAGRGLQLLFYSVGIGQISSEVPQNLSASRPQDRQFILSSKKLLLSDSGFYLCAWSELAGVAYEQYFGPGTRLTVT.

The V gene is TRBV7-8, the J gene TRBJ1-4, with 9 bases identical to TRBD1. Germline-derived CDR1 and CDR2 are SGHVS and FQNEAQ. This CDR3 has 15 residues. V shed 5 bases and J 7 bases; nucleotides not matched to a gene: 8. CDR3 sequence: CASSRAGTGTEKLFF. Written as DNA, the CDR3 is TGTGCCAGCAGCCGGGCCGGGACAGGGACTGAAAAACTGTTTTTT.

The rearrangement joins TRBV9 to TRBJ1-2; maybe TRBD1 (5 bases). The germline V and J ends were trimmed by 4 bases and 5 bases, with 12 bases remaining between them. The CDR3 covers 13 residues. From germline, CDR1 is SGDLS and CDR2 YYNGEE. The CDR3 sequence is CASSLSGLYGYTF. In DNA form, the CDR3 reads TGTGCCAGCAGCCTATCAGGGTTATATGGCTACACCTTC.

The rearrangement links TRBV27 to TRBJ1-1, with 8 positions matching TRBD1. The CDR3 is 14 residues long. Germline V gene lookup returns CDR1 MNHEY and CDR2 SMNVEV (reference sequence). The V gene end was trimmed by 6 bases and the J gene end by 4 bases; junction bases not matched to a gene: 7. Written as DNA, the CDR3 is TGTGCCAGCAGACCGCAGGGGGCCGGCACTGAAGCTTTCTTT. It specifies CASRPQGAGTEAFF.

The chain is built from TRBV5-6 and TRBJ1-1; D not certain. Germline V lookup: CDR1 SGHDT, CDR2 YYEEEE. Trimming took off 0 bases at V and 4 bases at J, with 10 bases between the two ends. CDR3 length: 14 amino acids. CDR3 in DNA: TGTGCCAGCAGCTTGGACAGTAGATCCACTGAAGCTTTCTTT. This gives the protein CASSLDSRSTEAFF. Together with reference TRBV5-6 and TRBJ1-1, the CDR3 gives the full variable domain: DAGVTQSPTHLIKTRGQQVTLRCSPKSGHDTVSWYQQALGQGPQFIFQYYEEEERQRGNFPDRFSGHQFPNYSSELNVNALLLGDSALYLCASSLDSRSTEAFFGQGTRLTVV.

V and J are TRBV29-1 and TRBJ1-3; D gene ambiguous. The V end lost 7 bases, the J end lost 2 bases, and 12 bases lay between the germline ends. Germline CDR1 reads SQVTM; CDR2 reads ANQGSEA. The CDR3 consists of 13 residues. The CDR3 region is CSALRRTGNTIYF. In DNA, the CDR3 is TGCAGCGCACTACGGAGGACTGGAAACACCATATATTTT.

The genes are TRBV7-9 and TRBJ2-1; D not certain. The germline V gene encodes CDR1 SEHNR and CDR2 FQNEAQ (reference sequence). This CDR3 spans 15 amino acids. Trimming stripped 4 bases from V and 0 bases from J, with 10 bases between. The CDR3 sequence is CASSSSVDSYNEQFF. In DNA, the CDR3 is TGTGCCAGCAGCTCCAGCGTAGACTCCTACAATGAGCAGTTCTTC. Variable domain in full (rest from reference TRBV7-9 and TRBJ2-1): DTGVSQNPRHKITKRGQNVTFRCDPISEHNRLYWYRQTLGQGPEFLTYFQNEAQLEKSRLLSDRFSAERPKGSFSTLEIQRTEQGDSAMYLCASSSSVDSYNEQFFGPGTRLTVL.

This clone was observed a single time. In DNA form, the CDR3 reads TGTGCCAGCGCCCCCGCGAATAGCGGGAGGGCCCGGCAGTACTTC. Translated, it gives CASAPANSGRARQYF. The chain employs TRBV6-5 and TRBJ2-7, with 11 bases matching TRBD2. Trimming removed 8 bases from V and 9 bases from J; junction bases left unmatched: 15. The CDR3 is 15 residues long. From germline, CDR1 is MNHEY and CDR2 SVGAGI.

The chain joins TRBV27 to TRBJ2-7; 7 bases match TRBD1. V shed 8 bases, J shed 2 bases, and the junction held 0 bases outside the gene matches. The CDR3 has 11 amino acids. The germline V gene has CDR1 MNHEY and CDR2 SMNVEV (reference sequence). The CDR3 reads CASGTAYEQYF. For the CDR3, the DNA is TGTGCCAGCGGGACAGCCTACGAGCAGTACTTC.

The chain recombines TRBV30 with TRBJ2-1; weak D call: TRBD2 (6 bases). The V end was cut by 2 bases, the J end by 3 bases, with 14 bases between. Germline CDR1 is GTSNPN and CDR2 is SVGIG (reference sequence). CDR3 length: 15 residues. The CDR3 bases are TGTGCCTGGAGTCTTTCCGGGAGTTTCTACAATGAGCAGTTCTTC. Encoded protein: CAWSLSGSFYNEQFF.

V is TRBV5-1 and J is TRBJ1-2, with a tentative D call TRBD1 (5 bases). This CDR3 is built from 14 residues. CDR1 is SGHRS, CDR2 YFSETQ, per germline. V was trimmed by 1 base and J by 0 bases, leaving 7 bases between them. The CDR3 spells CASSLTGTNYGYTF. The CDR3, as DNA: TGCGCCAGCAGCTTGACAGGAACTAACTATGGCTACACCTTC.